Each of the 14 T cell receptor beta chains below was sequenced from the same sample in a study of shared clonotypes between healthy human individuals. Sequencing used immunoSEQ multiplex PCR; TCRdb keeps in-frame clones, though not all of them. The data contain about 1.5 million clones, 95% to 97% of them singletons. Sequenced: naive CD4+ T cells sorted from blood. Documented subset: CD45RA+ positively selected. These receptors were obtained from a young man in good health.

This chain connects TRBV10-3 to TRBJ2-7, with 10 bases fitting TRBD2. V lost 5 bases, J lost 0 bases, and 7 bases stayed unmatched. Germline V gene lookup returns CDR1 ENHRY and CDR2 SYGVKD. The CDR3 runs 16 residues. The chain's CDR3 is CAISPIAGGTSYEQYF. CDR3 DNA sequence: TGTGCCATCAGTCCCATAGCGGGAGGTACCTCCTACGAGCAGTACTTC.

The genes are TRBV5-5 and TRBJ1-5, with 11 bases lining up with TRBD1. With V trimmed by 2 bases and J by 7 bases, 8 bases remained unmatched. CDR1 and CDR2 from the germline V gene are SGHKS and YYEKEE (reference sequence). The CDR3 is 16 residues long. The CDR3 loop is CASSFRWDRGDQPQHF. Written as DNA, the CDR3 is TGTGCCAGCAGCTTTAGATGGGACAGGGGGGACCAGCCCCAGCATTTT.

As DNA, the CDR3 is TGTGCCAGTAGTATAAGGGTTGGCGGATCCTACGAGCAGTACTTC. It translates to CASSIRVGGSYEQYF. The V and J genes are TRBV19 and TRBJ2-7; D ambiguous. This CDR3 spans 15 amino acids. Germline V gene data show CDR1 as LNHDA and CDR2 as SQIVND (reference sequence). V lost 2 bases and J lost 1, with 12 bases in between.

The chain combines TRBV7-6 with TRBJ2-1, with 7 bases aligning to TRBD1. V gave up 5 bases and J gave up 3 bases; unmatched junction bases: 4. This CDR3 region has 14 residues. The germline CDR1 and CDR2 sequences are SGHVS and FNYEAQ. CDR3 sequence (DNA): TGTGCCAGCAGCCGTAGGACAGGCTACAATGAGCAGTTCTTC. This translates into CASSRRTGYNEQFF.

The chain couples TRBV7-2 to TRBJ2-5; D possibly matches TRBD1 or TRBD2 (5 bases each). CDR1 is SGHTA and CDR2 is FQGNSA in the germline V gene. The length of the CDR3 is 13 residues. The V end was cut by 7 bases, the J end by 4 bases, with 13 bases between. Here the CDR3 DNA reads TGTGCCAGCAAGGGACCAGGTAGAGAGACCCAGTACTTC. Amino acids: CASKGPGRETQYF.

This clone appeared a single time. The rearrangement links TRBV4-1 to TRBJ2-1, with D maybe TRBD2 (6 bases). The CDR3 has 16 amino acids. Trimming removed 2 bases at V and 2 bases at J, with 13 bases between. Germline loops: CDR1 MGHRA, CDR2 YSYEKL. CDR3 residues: CASSQPTGSPYNEQFF. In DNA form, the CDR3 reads TGCGCCAGCAGCCAACCGACCGGGAGCCCCTACAATGAGCAGTTCTTC.

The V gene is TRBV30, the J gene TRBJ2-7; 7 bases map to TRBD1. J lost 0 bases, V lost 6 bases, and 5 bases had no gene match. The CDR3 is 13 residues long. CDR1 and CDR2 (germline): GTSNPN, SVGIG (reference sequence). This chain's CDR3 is CACQGQYSYEQYF. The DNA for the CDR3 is TGTGCCTGCCAGGGACAGTACTCCTACGAGCAGTACTTC.

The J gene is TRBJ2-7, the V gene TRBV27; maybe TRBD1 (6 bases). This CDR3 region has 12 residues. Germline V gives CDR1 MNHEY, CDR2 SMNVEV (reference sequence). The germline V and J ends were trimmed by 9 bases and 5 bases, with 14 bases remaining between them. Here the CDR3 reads CASKSYRDEQYF. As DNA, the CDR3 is TGTGCCAGTAAATCTTACAGGGACGAGCAGTACTTC.

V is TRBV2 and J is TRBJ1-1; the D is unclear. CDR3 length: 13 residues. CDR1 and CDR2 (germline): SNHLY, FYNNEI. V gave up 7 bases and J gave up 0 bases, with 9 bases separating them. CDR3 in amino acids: CASMVVMNTEAFF. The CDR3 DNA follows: TGTGCCAGCATGGTGGTTATGAACACTGAAGCTTTCTTT.

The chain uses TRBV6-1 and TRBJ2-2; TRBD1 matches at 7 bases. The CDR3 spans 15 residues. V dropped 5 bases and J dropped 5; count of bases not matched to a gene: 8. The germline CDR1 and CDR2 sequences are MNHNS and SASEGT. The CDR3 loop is CASSIRDRGTGELFF. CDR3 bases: TGTGCCAGCAGTATCCGGGACAGAGGGACCGGGGAGCTGTTTTTT.

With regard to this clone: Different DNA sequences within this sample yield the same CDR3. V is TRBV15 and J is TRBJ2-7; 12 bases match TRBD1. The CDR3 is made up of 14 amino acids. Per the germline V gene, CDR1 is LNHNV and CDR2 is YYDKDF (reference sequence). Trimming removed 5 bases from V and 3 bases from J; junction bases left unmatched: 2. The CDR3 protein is CATSRDRGLYEQYF. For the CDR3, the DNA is TGTGCCACCAGCCGGGACAGGGGGCTCTACGAGCAGTACTTC.

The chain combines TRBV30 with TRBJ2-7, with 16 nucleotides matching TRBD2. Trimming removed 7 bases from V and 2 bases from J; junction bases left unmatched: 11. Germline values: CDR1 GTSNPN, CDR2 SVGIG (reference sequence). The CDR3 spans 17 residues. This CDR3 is CASDPGLAGGLAYEQYF. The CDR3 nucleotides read TGTGCCTCGGACCCGGGACTAGCGGGAGGGCTCGCCTACGAGCAGTACTTC. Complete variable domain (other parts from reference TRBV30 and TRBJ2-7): SQTIHQWPATLVQPVGSPLSLECTVEGTSNPNLYWYRQAAGRGLQLLFYSVGIGQISSEVPQNLSASRPQDRQFILSSKKLLLSDSGFYLCASDPGLAGGLAYEQYFGPGTRLTVT.

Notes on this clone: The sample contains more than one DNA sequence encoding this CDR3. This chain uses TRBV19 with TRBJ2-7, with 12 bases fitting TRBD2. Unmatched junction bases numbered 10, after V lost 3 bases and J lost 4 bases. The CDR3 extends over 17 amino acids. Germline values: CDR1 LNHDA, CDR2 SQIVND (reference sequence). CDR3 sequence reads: CASSIGLAGGPGYEQYF. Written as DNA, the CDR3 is TGTGCCAGTAGTATCGGGCTAGCGGGAGGGCCAGGGTACGAGCAGTACTTC.

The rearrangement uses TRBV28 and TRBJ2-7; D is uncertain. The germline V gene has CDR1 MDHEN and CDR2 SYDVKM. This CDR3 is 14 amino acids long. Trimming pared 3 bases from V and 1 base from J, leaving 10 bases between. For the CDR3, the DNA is TGTGCCAGCAGTTTTTCCCGGGTTTCCTACGAGCAGTACTTC. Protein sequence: CASSFSRVSYEQYF.